The entry that follows covers one T cell receptor beta chain sequence. As yet, its antigen is unknown. The assay was immunoSEQ multiplex PCR, and TCRdb's table has in-frame clones only and misses some. The table shows approximately 150,000 clones, with around 91% occurring only once. The data belong to a study of T cell responses to AZD1222 COVID-19 vaccine. Study-level results: Baseline serostatus was positive in only six AZD1222 recipients. Repertoires in all cases were sampled only once the peak T cell response had passed. White British ancestry dominated among donors, who included more females, and clonal diversity was possibly underestimated.

J gave up 3 bases and V 6 bases, and 1 base lay outside the gene matches. CDR3 length: 14 residues. Germline assignment: CDR1 WSHSY and CDR2 SAAADI. The gene calls are TRBV10-2 and TRBJ2-7; 14 bases fit TRBD2. The source of this sequence is an adult who received the AZD1222 COVID-19 vaccine. Sequencing was performed on peripheral blood, taken 28 days after the second AZD1222 dose. The CDR3 DNA is TGCGCCAGCAGAGGGACTAGCGGGAGCTACGAGCAGTACTTC. Its protein is CASRGTSGSYEQYF.